This note documents a single TCR beta chain sequence. Recruitment covered roughly 24 US areas and drew participants whose ages spanned roughly 18 to 100 years. Some clones are missing from TCRdb's copy, which holds only in-frame ones; the method was immunoSEQ multiplex PCR. This table has about 320,000 clones, about 92% appearing once. The germline V and J ends were trimmed by 7 bases and 0 bases, with 18 bases remaining between them. Germline V gene lookup returns CDR1 SQVTM and CDR2 ANQGSEA. The CDR3 is 15 residues long. The sample belongs to a study of blood T cell repertoires in COVID-19. Study summary: COVID-19 samples from acute and convalescent phases originated in the United States, Italy and Spain. From T cells, B-cell-depleted T cells, or PBMCs came the material, which was cDNA or gDNA.

The sequencing sample was made of PBMCs or T cells enriched from blood (not recorded which). The rearrangement links TRBV29-1 to TRBJ1-1, with D tentatively TRBD1 (6 bases). This TCR was sampled from a man in his sixties who had recovered from COVID-19. CDR3 nucleotide sequence: TGCAGCGCTAAACCGGGACAACGGATGAACACTGAAGCTTTCTTT. Amino acids: CSAKPGQRMNTEAFF. Looking up the rest from reference TRBV29-1 and TRBJ1-1 gives the full variable domain: SAVISQKPSRDICQRGTSLTIQCQVDSQVTMMFWYRQQPGQSLTLIATANQGSEATYESGFVIDKFPISRPNLTFSTLTVSNMSPEDSSIYLCSAKPGQRMNTEAFFGQGTRLTVV.